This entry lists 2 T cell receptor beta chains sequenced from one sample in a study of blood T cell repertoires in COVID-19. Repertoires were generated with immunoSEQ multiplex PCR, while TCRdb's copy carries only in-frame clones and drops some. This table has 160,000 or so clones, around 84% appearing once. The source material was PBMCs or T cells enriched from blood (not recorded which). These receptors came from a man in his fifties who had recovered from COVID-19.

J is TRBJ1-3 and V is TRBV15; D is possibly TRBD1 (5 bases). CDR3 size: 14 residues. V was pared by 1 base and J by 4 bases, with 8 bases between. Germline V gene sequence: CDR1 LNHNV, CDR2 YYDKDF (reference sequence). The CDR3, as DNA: TGTGCCACCAGCAGAGGGGGGGAAGGAAACACCATATATTTT. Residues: CATSRGGEGNTIYF.

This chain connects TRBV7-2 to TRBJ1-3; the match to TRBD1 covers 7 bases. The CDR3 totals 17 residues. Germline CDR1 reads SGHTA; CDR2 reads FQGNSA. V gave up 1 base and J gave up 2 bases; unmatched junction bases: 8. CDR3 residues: CASSLVSRGATGNTIYF. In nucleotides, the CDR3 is TGTGCCAGCAGCTTAGTCTCCAGGGGGGCGACTGGAAACACCATATATTTT.